This is a list of T cell receptor beta chains from one sample in a study of T-cell memory formation after mild COVID-19. Via MiXCR, TCRdb re-called the 5' RACE reads, giving one row per CDR3 protein. The table includes about 420,000 distinct CDR3 sequences, around 22% detected once. The sample was PBMCs or a T cell subset sorted from them (not recorded which). The receptors here all came from an adult woman who had mild COVID-19 (a few samples of this study predate the infection). Cell type and time point are not known. Each CDR3 is given without its conserved first and last residue.

TRBV7-9	TRBJ1-1	ASSLRGGGLSEAF
TRBV6-1	TRBJ1-5	ASSGDTVLQPQH
TRBV7-6	TRBJ1-1	ASSPRTGERDTEAF
TRBV5-6	TRBJ2-7	ASSRTISAEQY
TRBV12-3/TRBV12-4	TRBJ2-7	ASSFPPAYEQY
TRBV12-3/TRBV12-4	TRBJ2-7	ASSLAGAGGYEQY
TRBV7-6	TRBJ1-1	ASSTPGQGNTEAF
TRBV7-9	TRBJ2-2	ASSEKAGRGTGELF
TRBV20-1	TRBJ2-3	SARGSQADTQY
TRBV2	TRBJ2-7	ASSGDRGRYYEQY
TRBV6-5	TRBJ2-7	ASGDLGYEQY
TRBV29-1	TRBJ1-5	SVGQGLNQPQH